Listed below are T cell receptor beta chains from one sample, sequenced in a study of CD8 T cells in Susac syndrome. One entry per CDR3 protein results from TCRdb running MiXCR on the immunoSEQ multiplex PCR reads. Found here are about 300,000 distinct CDR3 sequences, 70% to 90% of them singletons; the top ten hold approximately 0.2%. Sequencing used CD8+ T cells from PBMCs. These receptors came from a human donor with multiple sclerosis. Both conserved end residues are trimmed from each CDR3.

CDR3aa,v_gene,j_gene
ASSHAGAGKYEQY,TRBV7-9,TRBJ2-7
ASSQARRASTEAF,TRBV4-3,TRBJ1-1
ASAPVETGANVLT,TRBV28,TRBJ2-6
ASSQVHLTGKPQH,TRBV4-3,TRBJ1-5
ASRLDGAMNTEAF,TRBV12-2,TRBJ1-1
ASSSTGDYSNQPQH,TRBV5-6,TRBJ1-5
ASKVYTGGNTEAF,TRBV19,TRBJ1-1
ATIQNNEQF,TRBV10-2,TRBJ2-1
ASSTRDSNQPQH,TRBV3-1,TRBJ1-5
SVTWAGGTEAF,TRBV29-1,TRBJ1-1
AWNTASTDTQY,TRBV30,TRBJ2-3
ASSLGRTAAF,TRBV7-9,TRBJ1-1
ASSYSGGGSYEQY,TRBV6-5,TRBJ2-7
ASSVDGPPYEQY,TRBV9,TRBJ2-7
SVEGRGLGAF,TRBV29-1,TRBJ1-1
ASSLPGEQY,TRBV28,TRBJ2-7
ASSLAGTEAF,TRBV7-9,TRBJ1-1
ASSYAAGWMNTEAF,TRBV6-2/TRBV6-3,TRBJ1-1
ASSAQGSSSYNEQF,TRBV11-2,TRBJ2-1
ASSLDMTGASQETQY,TRBV11-2,TRBJ2-5
SAPEEGANYGYT,TRBV29-1,TRBJ1-2
ASSEYEGLPIGQY,TRBV25-1,TRBJ2-7
ASSLGRGIDHGYT,TRBV7-9,TRBJ1-2
ASSGGTGNVNEQF,TRBV27,TRBJ2-1
AWKVEPGANVLT,TRBV30,TRBJ2-6
ASSQGAPSGAYNEQF,TRBV4-3,TRBJ2-1
ASYDGTLSYEQY,TRBV2,TRBJ2-7
ASRTDLLQGVYGYT,TRBV5-4,TRBJ1-2
ASSQDISGNYEQY,TRBV4-3,TRBJ2-7
ASSRGGEGTQY,TRBV6-5,TRBJ2-3
ASSFVGVSYNEQF,TRBV7-2,TRBJ2-1
SARGLNHYNEQF,TRBV20-1,TRBJ2-1
SVEKAGVSLYNEQF,TRBV29-1,TRBJ2-1
AWTLGGAEAF,TRBV30,TRBJ1-1
ASSGSGTSGYYSTDTQY,TRBV5-6,TRBJ2-3
ASSPGARKYSNQPQH,TRBV5-1,TRBJ1-5
ASSHGTSALVTQY,TRBV7-2,TRBJ2-3
ASTEMGSGDTEAF,TRBV2,TRBJ1-1
ASSKGHTEAF,TRBV21-1,TRBJ1-1
ASSSSLEPDTQY,TRBV12-3/TRBV12-4,TRBJ2-3
ATSRDGTYSYEQY,TRBV15,TRBJ2-7
ASSRGLASTGELF,TRBV11-2,TRBJ2-2
SAEALAGVNEQF,TRBV20-1,TRBJ2-1
ASSGTLAGGYEQY,TRBV6-1,TRBJ2-7
ASSYSPPGASPDTQY,TRBV6-5,TRBJ2-3
ASSEYTGAETQY,TRBV10-2,TRBJ2-5